The clone carrying this TCR beta chain has at least ten counts. The antigen is unknown. Arm-PCR of CDR3 regions and iRepertoire HTBI primers were the basis on which TCR beta libraries were built. MiXCR, applied by TCRdb to the multiplex PCR reads, yields one record per CDR3 protein. In the table there are nearly 350,000 distinct CDR3 sequences, around 20% of which are singletons. CDR3 length: 15 amino acids. V was cut by 4 bases and J by 1 base, with 13 bases left in between. In germline, CDR1 is SNHLY, CDR2 FYNNEI. Time point reported: persistent/refractory GD, antithyroid drugs over 5 years with positive TRAb. Isolated PBMC RNA provided the starting material for the TCR library. These data are taken from a study of regulatory T cells in long-lasting Graves disease. Study-wide results and limits: There was favoring of TRBV28, TRBJ1-2 and TRBJ2-5 in persistent disease.

This sequence was found in a female donor with Graves disease. Here the sequenced sample was peripheral blood mononuclear cells (PBMCs), taken when the disease was refractory, from a patient treated with antithyroid drugs. The genes are TRBV2 and TRBJ1-2, with D unresolved. CDR3 bases: TGTGCCAGCAGTGCTTCTGCCTCACTTAACTATGGCTACACCTTC. It translates to CASSASASLNYGYTF.